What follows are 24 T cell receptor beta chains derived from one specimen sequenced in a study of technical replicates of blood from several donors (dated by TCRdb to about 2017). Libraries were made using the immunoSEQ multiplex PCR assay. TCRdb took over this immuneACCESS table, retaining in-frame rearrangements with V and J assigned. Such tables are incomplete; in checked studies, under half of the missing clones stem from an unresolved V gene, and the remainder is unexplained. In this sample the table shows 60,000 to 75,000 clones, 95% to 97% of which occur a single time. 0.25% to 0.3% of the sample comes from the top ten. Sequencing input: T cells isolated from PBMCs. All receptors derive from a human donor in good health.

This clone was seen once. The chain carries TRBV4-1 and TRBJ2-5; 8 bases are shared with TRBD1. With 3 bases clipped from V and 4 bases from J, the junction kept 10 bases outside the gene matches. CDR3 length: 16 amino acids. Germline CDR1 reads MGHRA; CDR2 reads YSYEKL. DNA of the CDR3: TGCGCCAGCAGCCAGAGGGGACAGGACCTACGAGAGACCCAGTACTTC. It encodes CASSQRGQDLRETQYF.

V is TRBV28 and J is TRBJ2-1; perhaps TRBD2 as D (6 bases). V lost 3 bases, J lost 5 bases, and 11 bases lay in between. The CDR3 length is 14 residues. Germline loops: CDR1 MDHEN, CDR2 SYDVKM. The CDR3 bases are TGTGCCAGCAGTTTGATGGGACTCAACAATGAGCAGTTCTTC. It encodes CASSLMGLNNEQFF.

The CDR3 DNA is TGTGCCAGTCAAGGGGGATTAAGCAATCAGCCCCAGCATTTT. Its protein product is CASQGGLSNQPQHF. The V and J genes are TRBV19 and TRBJ1-5; D might be TRBD1 (6 bases). The ends were cut back, 8 bases at V and 1 base at J, with 12 bases in the middle. CDR3 length: 14 amino acids. Germline lookup yields CDR1 LNHDA and CDR2 SQIVND (reference sequence).

The CDR3 loop reads CATSRGTASSYEQYF. DNA of the CDR3: TGTGCCACCAGCAGAGGGACAGCGAGCTCCTACGAGCAGTACTTC. The chain recombines TRBV15 with TRBJ2-7, with a weak D call TRBD1 (6 bases). The V gene lost 1 base and the J gene lost 0 bases, with 10 bases spanning the gap. CDR3 size: 15 residues. CDR1 LNHNV and CDR2 YYDKDF come from the germline V gene (reference sequence).

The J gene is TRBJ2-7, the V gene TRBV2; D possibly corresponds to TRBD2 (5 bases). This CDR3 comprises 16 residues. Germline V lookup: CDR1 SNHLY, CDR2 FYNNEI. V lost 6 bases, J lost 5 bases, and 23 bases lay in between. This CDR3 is CASRAQEVAGIHEQYF. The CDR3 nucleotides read TGTGCCAGCAGGGCTCAGGAGGTAGCCGGAATCCACGAGCAGTACTTC.

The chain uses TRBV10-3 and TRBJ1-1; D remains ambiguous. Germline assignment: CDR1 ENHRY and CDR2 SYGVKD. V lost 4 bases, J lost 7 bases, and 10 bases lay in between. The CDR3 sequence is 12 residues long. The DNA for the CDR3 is TGTGCCATCAGTGTGGGCAGAAATGAAGCTTTCTTT. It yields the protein CAISVGRNEAFF.

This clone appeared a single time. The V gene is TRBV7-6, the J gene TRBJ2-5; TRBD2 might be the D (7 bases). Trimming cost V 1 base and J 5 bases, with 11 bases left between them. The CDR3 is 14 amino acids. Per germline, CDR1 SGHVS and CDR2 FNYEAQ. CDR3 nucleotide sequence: TGTGCCAGCAGCTTAGAGGAGGGGGGGGAGACCCAGTACTTC. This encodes CASSLEEGGETQYF.

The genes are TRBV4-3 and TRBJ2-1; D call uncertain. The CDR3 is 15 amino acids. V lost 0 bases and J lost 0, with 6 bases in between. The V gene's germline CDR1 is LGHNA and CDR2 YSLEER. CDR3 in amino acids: CASSQEPSSYNEQFF. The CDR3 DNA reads TGCGCCAGCAGCCAAGAGCCTAGCTCCTACAATGAGCAGTTCTTC.

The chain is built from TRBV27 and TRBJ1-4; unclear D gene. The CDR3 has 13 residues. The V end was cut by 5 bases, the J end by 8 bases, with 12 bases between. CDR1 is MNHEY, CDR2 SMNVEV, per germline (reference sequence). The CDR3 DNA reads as TGTGCCAGCAGTCTTCGGTTGCGAGAAAAACTGTTTTTT. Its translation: CASSLRLREKLFF.

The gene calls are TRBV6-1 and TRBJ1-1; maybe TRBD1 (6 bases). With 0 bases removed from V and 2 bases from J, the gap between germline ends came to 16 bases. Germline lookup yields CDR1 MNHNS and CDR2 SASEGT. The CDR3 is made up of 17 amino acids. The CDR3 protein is CASSEALHGGRNTEAFF. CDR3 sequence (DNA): TGTGCCAGCAGTGAAGCGCTTCATGGGGGCCGAAACACTGAAGCTTTCTTT.

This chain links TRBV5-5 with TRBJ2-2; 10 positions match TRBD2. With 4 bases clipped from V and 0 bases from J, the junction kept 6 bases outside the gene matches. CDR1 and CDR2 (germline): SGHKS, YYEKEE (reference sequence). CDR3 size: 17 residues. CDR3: CASSGGLAIANTGELFF. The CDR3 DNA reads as TGTGCCAGCAGCGGGGGACTAGCGATAGCGAACACCGGGGAGCTGTTTTTT.

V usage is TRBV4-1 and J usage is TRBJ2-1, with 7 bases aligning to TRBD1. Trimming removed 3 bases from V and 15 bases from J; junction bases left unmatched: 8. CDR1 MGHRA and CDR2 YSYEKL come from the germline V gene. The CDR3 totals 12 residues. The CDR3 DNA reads TGCGCCAGCAGCCACGACAGGGAATCCAGGTTCTTC. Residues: CASSHDRESRFF.

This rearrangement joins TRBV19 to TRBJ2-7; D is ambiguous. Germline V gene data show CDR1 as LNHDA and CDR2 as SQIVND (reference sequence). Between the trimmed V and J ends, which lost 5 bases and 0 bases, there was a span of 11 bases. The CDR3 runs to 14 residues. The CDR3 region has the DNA TGTGCCAGTAGTCTCCCAGGCCCCTCCTACGAGCAGTACTTC. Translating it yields CASSLPGPSYEQYF.

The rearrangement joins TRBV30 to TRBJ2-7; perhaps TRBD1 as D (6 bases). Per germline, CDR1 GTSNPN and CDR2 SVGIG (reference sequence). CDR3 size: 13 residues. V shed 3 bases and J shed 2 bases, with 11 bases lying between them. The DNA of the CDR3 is TGTGCCTGGAGCCCAGGGGATACCTACGAGCAGTACTTC. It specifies CAWSPGDTYEQYF.

CDR3 in DNA: TGTGCCAGCAGCCCTAGTAACGGGAACACTGAAGCTTTCTTT. The encoded protein is CASSPSNGNTEAFF. The chain couples TRBV7-3 to TRBJ1-1; D not resolved. The V and J ends lost 5 bases and 1 base respectively, with 11 bases between them. This CDR3 contains 14 residues. CDR1 is SGHTA, CDR2 FQGTGA, per germline.

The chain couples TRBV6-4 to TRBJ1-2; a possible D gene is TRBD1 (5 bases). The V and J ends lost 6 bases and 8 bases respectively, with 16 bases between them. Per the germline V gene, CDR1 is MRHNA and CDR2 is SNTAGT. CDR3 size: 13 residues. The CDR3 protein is CASSVGPGVGYTF. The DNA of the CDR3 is TGTGCCAGCAGCGTGGGACCGGGAGTCGGCTACACCTTC.

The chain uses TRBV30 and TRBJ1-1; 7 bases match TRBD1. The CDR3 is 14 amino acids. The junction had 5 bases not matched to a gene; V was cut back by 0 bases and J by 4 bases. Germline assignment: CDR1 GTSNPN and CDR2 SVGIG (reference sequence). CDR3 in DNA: TGTGCCTGGAGTGTACTCCAGGGGGGCACTGAAGCTTTCTTT. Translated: CAWSVLQGGTEAFF. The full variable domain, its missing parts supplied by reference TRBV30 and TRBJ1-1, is SQTIHQWPATLVQPVGSPLSLECTVEGTSNPNLYWYRQAAGRGLQLLFYSVGIGQISSEVPQNLSASRPQDRQFILSSKKLLLSDSGFYLCAWSVLQGGTEAFFGQGTRLTVV.

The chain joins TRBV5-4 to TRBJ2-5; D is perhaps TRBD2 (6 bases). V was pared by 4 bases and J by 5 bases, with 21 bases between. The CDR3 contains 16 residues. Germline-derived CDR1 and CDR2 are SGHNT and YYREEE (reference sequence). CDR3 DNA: TGTGCCAGCAGCCCAGTTAGACTAGTAGGGTCGGAGACCCAGTACTTC. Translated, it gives CASSPVRLVGSETQYF.

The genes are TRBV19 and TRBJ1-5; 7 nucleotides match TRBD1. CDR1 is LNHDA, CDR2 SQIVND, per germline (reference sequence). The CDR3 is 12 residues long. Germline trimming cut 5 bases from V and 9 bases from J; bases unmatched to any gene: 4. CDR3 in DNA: TGTGCCAGTAGTGAGGGGGCACGGCCCCAGCATTTT. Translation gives CASSEGARPQHF.

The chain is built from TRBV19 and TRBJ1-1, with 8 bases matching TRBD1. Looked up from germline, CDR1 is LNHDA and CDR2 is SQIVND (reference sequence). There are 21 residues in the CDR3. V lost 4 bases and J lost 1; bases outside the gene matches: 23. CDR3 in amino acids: CASSTPETLTGVVGGNTEAFF. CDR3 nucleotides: TGTGCCAGTAGTACTCCCGAAACTCTGACAGGGGTGGTTGGGGGGAACACTGAAGCTTTCTTT.

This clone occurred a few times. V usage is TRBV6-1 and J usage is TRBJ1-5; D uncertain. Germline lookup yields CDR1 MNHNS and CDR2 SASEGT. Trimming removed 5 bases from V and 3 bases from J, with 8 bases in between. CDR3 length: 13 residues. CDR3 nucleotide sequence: TGTGCCAGCAGTCATAGTCCCAATCAGCCCCAGCATTTT. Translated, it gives CASSHSPNQPQHF.

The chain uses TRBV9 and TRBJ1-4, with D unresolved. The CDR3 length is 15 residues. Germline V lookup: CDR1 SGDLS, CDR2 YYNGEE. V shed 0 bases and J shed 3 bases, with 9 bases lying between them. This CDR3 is CASSVVAAPNEKLFF. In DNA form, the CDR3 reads TGTGCCAGCAGCGTAGTAGCTGCACCTAATGAAAAACTGTTTTTT.

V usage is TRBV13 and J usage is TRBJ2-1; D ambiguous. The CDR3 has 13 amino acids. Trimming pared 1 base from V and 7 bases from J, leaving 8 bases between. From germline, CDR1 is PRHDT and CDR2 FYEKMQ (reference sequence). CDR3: CASSLETSNEQFF. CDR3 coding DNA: TGTGCCAGCAGCTTAGAGACTTCAAATGAGCAGTTCTTC.

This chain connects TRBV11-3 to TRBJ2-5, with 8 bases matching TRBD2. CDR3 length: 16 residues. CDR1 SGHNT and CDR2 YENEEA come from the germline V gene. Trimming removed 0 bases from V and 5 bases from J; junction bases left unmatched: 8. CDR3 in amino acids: CASSLETSALGETQYF. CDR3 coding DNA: TGTGCCAGCAGCTTAGAGACTAGCGCGTTGGGGGAGACCCAGTACTTC.